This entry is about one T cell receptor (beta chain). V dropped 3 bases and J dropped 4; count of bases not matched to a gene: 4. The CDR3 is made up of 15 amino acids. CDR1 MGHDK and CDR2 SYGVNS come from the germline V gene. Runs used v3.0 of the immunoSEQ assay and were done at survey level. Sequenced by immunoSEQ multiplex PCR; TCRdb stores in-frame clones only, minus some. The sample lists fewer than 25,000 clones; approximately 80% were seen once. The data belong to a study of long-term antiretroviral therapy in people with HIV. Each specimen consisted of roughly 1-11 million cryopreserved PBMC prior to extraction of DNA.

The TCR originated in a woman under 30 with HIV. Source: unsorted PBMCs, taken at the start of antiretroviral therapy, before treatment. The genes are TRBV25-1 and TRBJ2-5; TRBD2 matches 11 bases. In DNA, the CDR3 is TGTGCCAGCAGTGACCCCGGACTAGCGGGAGAGACCCAGTACTTC. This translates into CASSDPGLAGETQYF.